This T cell receptor beta chain appears in the sequencing data of a study of blood T cell repertoires in COVID-19. Study summary: The origin of the acute and convalescent COVID-19 samples was the United States, Italy and Spain. PBMCs, B-cell-depleted T cells, or T cells were the source of the cDNA or gDNA that made up the material.

Per the original data handling: Estimates of nucleated cell counts were drawn from the amplification of reference gene primers. Only in-frame clones appear in the TCRdb table, and some are missing; sequencing was by immunoSEQ multiplex PCR. The D gene and trimming were derived from the DNA, and the V and J assignments and clone size from that table. This sample has some 200,000 clones; about 80% occur once, and the top ten carry 3% to 3.5%. The CDR3 has 13 residues. CDR1 and CDR2 (germline): LNHDA, SQIVND (reference sequence). V lost 3 bases, J lost 7 bases, and 4 bases stayed unmatched. The rearrangement links TRBV19 to TRBJ2-7; TRBD2 matches 9 bases. The TCR originated in a woman aged 30 to 39 who had recovered from COVID-19. The specimen sequenced was peripheral blood. CDR3 in DNA: TGTGCCAGTAGTATTAGCGGGAGTCAGGAGCAGTACTTC. Translated: CASSISGSQEQYF.